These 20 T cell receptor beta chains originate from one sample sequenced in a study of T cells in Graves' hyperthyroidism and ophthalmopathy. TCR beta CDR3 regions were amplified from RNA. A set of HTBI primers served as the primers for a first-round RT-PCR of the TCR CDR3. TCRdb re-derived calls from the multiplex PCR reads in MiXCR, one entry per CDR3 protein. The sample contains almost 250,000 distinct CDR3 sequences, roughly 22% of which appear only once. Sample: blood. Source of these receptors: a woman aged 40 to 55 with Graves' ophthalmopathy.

The CDR3, as DNA: TGTGCCAGCAGCTCCGCTCAACAGGGGGGGTTTGAAGCTTTCTTT. It codes for CASSSAQQGGFEAFF. This chain connects TRBV7-2 to TRBJ1-1; 8 bases are a match to TRBD1. V was pared by 4 bases and J by 7 bases, with 11 bases of the junction left unmatched. This CDR3 spans 15 amino acids. The germline gives CDR1 SGHTA, CDR2 FQGNSA.

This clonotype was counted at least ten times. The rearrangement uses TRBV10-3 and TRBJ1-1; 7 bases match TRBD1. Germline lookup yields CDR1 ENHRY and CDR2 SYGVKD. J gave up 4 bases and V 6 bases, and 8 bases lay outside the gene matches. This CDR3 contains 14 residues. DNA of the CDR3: TGTGCCATCAGGCCGACAGGGTGGGGCACTGAAGCTTTCTTT. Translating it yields CAIRPTGWGTEAFF.

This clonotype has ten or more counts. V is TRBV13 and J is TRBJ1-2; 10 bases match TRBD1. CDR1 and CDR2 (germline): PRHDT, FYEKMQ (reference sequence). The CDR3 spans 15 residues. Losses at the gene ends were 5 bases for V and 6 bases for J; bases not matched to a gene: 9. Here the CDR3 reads CASSLRRDRGDGYTF. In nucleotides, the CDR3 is TGTGCCAGCAGCCTCCGAAGGGACAGGGGAGATGGCTACACCTTC.

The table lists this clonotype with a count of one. The CDR3 DNA is TGTGCCAGCACTACGGGAGTTAACACCGGGGAGCTGTTTTTT. This encodes CASTTGVNTGELFF. The chain couples TRBV6-1 to TRBJ2-2, with D perhaps matching TRBD2 (6 bases). The CDR3 loop spans 14 amino acids. The V end was cut by 7 bases, the J end by 2 bases, with 11 bases between. Germline CDR1 and CDR2: MNHNS and SASEGT.

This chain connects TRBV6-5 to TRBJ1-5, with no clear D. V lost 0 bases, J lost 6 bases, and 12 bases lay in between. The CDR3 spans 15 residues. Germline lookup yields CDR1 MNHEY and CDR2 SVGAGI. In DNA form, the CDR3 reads TGTGCCAGCAGTTACTCGAAGGCAGCCACTCAGCCCCAGCATTTT. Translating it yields CASSYSKAATQPQHF.

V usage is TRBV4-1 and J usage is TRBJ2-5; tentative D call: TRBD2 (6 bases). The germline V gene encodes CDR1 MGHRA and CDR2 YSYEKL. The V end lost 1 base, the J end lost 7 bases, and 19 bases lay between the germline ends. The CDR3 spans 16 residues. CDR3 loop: CASSQAMASLEGTQYF. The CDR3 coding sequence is TGCGCCAGCAGCCAAGCTATGGCGTCCCTGGAGGGGACCCAGTACTTC.

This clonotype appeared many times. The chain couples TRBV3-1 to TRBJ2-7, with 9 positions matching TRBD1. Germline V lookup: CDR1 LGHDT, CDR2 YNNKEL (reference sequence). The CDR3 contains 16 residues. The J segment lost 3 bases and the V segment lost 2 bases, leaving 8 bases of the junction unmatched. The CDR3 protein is CASSQRAGTGNYEQYF. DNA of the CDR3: TGTGCCAGCAGCCAACGAGCCGGGACAGGGAACTACGAGCAGTACTTC.

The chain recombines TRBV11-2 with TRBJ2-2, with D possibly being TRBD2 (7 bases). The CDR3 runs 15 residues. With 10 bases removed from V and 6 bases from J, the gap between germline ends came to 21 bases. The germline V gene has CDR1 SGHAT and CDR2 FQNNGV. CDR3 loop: CATAPRGAMAGELFF. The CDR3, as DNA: TGTGCCACCGCCCCTCGGGGGGCTATGGCCGGGGAGCTGTTTTTT.

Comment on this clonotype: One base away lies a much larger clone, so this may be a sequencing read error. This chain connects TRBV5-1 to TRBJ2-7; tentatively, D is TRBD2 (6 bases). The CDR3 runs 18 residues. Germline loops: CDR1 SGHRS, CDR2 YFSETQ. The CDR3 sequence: CAGSLELSRRGPTYEQYF. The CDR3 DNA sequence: TGCGCCGGCAGCTTGGAACTCTCCCGGCGGGGCCCGACCTACGAGCAGTACTTC.

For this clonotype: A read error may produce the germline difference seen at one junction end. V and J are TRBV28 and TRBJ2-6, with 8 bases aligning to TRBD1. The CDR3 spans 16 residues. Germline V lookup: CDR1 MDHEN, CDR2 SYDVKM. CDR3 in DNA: TGTGCCAGCAGTTTATCCCTCGGGCAGGGGGCCAGCGTCCTGACTTTC. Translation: CASSLSLGQGASVLTF.

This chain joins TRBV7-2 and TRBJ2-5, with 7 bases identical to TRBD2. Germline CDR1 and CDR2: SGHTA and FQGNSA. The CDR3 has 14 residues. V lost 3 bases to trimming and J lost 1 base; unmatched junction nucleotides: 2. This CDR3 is CASSFSSGQETQYF. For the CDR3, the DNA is TGTGCCAGCAGCTTTTCTAGCGGCCAAGAGACCCAGTACTTC.

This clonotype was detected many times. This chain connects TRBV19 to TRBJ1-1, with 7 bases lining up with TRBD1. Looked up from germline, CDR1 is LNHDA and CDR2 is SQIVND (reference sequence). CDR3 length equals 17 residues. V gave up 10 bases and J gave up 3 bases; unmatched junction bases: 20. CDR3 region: CATQAGTAQGEYTEAFF. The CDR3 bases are TGTGCCACCCAAGCCGGGACAGCCCAGGGCGAGTACACTGAAGCTTTCTTT.

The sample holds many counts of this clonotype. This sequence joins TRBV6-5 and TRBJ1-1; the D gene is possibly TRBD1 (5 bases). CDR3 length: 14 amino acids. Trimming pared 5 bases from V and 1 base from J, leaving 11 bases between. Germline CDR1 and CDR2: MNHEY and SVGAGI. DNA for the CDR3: TGTGCCAGCAGTCAGGGCCTACGGAACACTGAAGCTTTCTTT. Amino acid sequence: CASSQGLRNTEAFF.

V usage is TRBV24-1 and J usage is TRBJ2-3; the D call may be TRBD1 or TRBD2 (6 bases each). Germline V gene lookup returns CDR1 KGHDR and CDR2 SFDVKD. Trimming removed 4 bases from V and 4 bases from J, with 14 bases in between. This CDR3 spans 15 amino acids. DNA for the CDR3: TGTGCCACCAGTGAATCATCAAGGGGGGCAGATACGCAGTATTTT. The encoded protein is CATSESSRGADTQYF.

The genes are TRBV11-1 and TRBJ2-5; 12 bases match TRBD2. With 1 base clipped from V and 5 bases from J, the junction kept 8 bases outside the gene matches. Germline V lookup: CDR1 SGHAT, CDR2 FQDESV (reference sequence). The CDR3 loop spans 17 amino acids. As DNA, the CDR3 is TGTGCCAGCAGCTTAGGGACTAGCGGGACCGCGCTGGAGACCCAGTACTTC. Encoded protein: CASSLGTSGTALETQYF.

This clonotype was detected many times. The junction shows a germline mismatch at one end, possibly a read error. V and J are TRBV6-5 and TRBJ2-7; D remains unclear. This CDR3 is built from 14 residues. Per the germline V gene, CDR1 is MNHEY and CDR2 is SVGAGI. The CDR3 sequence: CASSDSGLLYEQYF. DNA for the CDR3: TGTGCCAGCAGTGACTCGGGCCTCCTCTACGAGCAGTACTTC.

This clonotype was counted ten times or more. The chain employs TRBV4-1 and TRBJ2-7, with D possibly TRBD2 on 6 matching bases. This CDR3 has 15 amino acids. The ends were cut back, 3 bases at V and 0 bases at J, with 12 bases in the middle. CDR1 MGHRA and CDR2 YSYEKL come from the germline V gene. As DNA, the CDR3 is TGCGCCAGCAGCCAGGACCACGGGAGCTCCTACGAGCAGTACTTC. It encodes CASSQDHGSSYEQYF.

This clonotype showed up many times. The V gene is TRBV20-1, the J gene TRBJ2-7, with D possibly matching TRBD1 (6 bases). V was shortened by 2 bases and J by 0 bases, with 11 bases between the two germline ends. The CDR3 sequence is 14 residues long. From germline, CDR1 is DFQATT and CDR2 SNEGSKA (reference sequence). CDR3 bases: TGCAGTGCTAGAAGTCTAGGGGGCTCCTACGAGCAGTACTTC. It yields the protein CSARSLGGSYEQYF.

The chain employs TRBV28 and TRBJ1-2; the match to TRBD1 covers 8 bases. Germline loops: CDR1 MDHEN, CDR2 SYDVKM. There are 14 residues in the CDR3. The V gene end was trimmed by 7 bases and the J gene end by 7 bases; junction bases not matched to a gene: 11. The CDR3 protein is CASNGGMTGVGYTF. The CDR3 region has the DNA TGTGCCAGCAATGGGGGGATGACAGGGGTTGGCTACACCTTC.

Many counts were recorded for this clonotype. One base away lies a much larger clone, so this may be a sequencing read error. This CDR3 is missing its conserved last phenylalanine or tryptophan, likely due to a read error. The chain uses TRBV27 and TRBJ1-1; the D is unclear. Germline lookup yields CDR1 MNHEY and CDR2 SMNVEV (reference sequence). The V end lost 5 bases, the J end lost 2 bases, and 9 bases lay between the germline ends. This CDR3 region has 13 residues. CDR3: CASSPSINTEAFS. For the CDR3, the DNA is TGTGCCAGCAGTCCCTCGATTAACACTGAAGCTTTCTCT.